Each of the 9 T cell receptor beta chains below was sequenced from the same sample in a study of T cell repertoires in cytomegalovirus infection. TCRdb reprocessed the reads via MiXCR and lists one record per CDR3 protein. This repertoire shows hundreds of thousands of distinct CDR3 sequences, approximately 7% found once; its top ten account for under 7%. Material for sequencing was PBMCs. These receptors originate from a human donor in good health (CMV status not recorded). Some clones in this sample may be carry-over from other donors' samples.

This clonotype appeared many times. The chain uses TRBV29-1 and TRBJ2-6; possibly TRBD1 for D (5 bases). This CDR3 is built from 14 residues. Trimming pared 6 bases from V and 0 bases from J, leaving 9 bases between. The germline gives CDR1 SQVTM, CDR2 ANQGSEA. CDR3 loop: CSVVTVSGANVLTF. In DNA, the CDR3 is TGCAGCGTGGTGACAGTCTCTGGGGCCAACGTCCTGACTTTC. The entire variable domain, with the rest obtained from reference TRBV29-1 and TRBJ2-6, is as follows: SAVISQKPSRDICQRGTSLTIQCQVDSQVTMMFWYRQQPGQSLTLIATANQGSEATYESGFVIDKFPISRPNLTFSTLTVSNMSPEDSSIYLCSVVTVSGANVLTFGAGSRLTVL.

The chain links TRBV2 to TRBJ1-6, with no clear D. In germline, CDR1 is SNHLY, CDR2 FYNNEI. The CDR3 runs to 15 residues. V was clipped by 2 bases and J by 0 bases, with 5 bases between them. The CDR3 DNA reads as TGTGCCAGCAGTGAAACCCACTCCTATAATTCACCCCTCCACTTT. It yields the protein CASSETHSYNSPLHF. Filled out from reference TRBV2 and TRBJ1-6, the complete variable domain reads EPEVTQTPSHQVTQMGQEVILRCVPISNHLYFYWYRQILGQKVEFLVSFYNNEISEKSEIFDDQFSVERPDGSNFTLKIRSTKLEDSAMYFCASSETHSYNSPLHFGNGTRLTVT.

Details on this clonotype: A read error is possible here, since a much larger clone lies one base away. This sequence joins TRBV30 and TRBJ1-2; D is ambiguous. V lost 5 bases, J lost 8 bases, and 12 bases lay in between. Germline CDR1 is GTSNPN and CDR2 is SVGIG (reference sequence). This CDR3 is built from 11 residues. CDR3 sequence reads: CAWWVLRGYTF. The CDR3 DNA sequence: TGTGCCTGGTGGGTGCTCAGGGGCTACACCTTC.

This clonotype was found a few times. This sequence joins TRBV14 and TRBJ2-3; D possibly corresponds to TRBD2 (7 bases). Trimming shortened V by 5 bases and J by 8 bases, and 14 bases separated the two germline ends. Germline lookup yields CDR1 SGHDN and CDR2 FVKESK. The CDR3 sequence is 13 residues long. The CDR3 region has the DNA TGTGCCAGCAGCAAAGCGGGACACCCTACGCAGTATTTT. This gives the protein CASSKAGHPTQYF.

The sample holds many counts of this clonotype. The rearrangement links TRBV5-5 to TRBJ1-2; D remains unclear. V shed 1 base and J shed 5 bases, with 18 bases lying between them. CDR1 is SGHKS and CDR2 is YYEKEE in the germline V gene (reference sequence). CDR3 length: 16 residues. The chain's CDR3 is CASSLSPTPFAYGYTF. The CDR3 bases are TGTGCCAGCAGCTTGTCCCCAACACCATTCGCGTATGGCTACACCTTC.

J is TRBJ2-7 and V is TRBV19; TRBD1 aligns across 11 bases. Germline CDR1 LNHDA, CDR2 SQIVND (reference sequence). The CDR3 extends over 14 amino acids. Germline trimming cut 5 bases from V and 5 bases from J; bases unmatched to any gene: 5. CDR3 bases: TGTGCCAGTAGTTCAGGACAGGGGGCTGACGAGCAGTACTTC. Translating it yields CASSSGQGADEQYF.

This clonotype was seen at least ten times. V usage is TRBV7-2 and J usage is TRBJ2-5; tentative D call: TRBD2 (5 bases). Germline values: CDR1 SGHTA, CDR2 FQGNSA. The ends were cut back, 5 bases at V and 5 bases at J, with 12 bases in the middle. This CDR3 comprises 13 residues. The CDR3 sequence: CASSPIQRETQYF. CDR3 coding DNA: TGTGCCAGCAGCCCCATACAGCGGGAGACCCAGTACTTC.

Relative to its sample, this clonotype is medium-sized (0.01 to 0.1%). The CDR3 protein is CASSNLWTGSYGYTF. In nucleotides, the CDR3 is TGTGCCAGCAGTAATCTTTGGACAGGGAGCTATGGCTACACCTTC. The rearrangement uses TRBV7-2 and TRBJ1-2; 8 bases match TRBD1. This CDR3 has 15 residues. With 6 bases clipped from V and 4 bases from J, the junction kept 10 bases outside the gene matches. Germline V CDR1 and CDR2: SGHTA, FQGNSA. Drawing the rest from reference TRBV7-2 and TRBJ1-2, the complete variable domain is GAGVSQSPSNKVTEKGKDVELRCDPISGHTALYWYRQSLGQGLEFLIYFQGNSAPDKSGLPSDRFSAERTGGSVSTLTIQRTQQEDSAVYLCASSNLWTGSYGYTFGSGTRLTVV.

The chain recombines TRBV12-3 or TRBV12-4 with TRBJ1-1; 7 bases line up with TRBD1. Germline trimming cut 7 bases from V and 7 bases from J; bases unmatched to any gene: 9. The CDR3 consists of 13 residues. This chain's CDR3 is CASTKDRVSEAFF. The CDR3 DNA sequence: TGTGCCAGCACTAAAGACAGGGTTAGTGAAGCTTTCTTT.